The rows below give T cell receptor beta chains drawn from one sample of a study of blood T cell repertoires in COVID-19. TCRdb keeps only in-frame clones here, not all; method: immunoSEQ multiplex PCR. The sample records around 220,000 clones, around 85% being singletons. Material for sequencing was peripheral blood. The receptor set was obtained from a woman aged 50 to 60 with acute or convalescent COVID-19. Each CDR3 is given with its conserved first and last residue.

CDR3 protein,CDR3 length,V gene,J gene
CASRKGQVNEQFF,13,TRBV5-5,TRBJ2-1
CASSQSTTNQPQHF,14,TRBV7-8,TRBJ1-5
CASSQSTGSNLNTEAFF,17,TRBV4-2,TRBJ1-1
CASITRAGVYNEQFF,15,TRBV27,TRBJ2-1
CASSTGQTFSPLHF,14,TRBV19,TRBJ1-6
CASSIGDRGNQPQHF,15,TRBV19,TRBJ1-5
CASSSLRTANTGELFF,16,TRBV19,TRBJ2-2
CSAIPADTGSTDTQYF,16,TRBV29-1,TRBJ2-3
CASSPRVAFTDTQYF,15,TRBV18,TRBJ2-3
CASSPGTAYGYTF,13,TRBV12-3/TRBV12-4,TRBJ1-2
CAWTGPDNEKLFF,13,TRBV30,TRBJ1-4
CASSLSEAPGETQYF,15,TRBV7-3,TRBJ2-5
CASSFPAAEAFF,12,TRBV7-9,TRBJ1-1
CASGSKSGGGYGYTF,15,TRBV6-5,TRBJ1-2
CASSIPGLFLGYTF,14,TRBV21-1,TRBJ1-2
CASSPVGRDTQYF,13,TRBV7-9,TRBJ2-3
CASSWNGGTNTGELFF,16,TRBV5-1,TRBJ2-2
CASAREGAGEKLFF,14,TRBV12-5,TRBJ1-4
CASSNRDSYEQYF,13,TRBV28,TRBJ2-7
CASSLRIGGISSSYGYTF,18,TRBV7-2,TRBJ1-2
CASRRTGGTEAFF,13,TRBV6-5,TRBJ1-1
CASSSRGGTNNSPLHF,16,TRBV9,TRBJ1-6
CASTPGLAVSYNEQFF,16,TRBV27,TRBJ2-1
CASSQDDGGTTDTQYF,16,TRBV4-2,TRBJ2-3
CSADGTVYGYTF,12,TRBV29-1,TRBJ1-2
CASSFLLGLNNQPQHF,16,TRBV6-6,TRBJ1-5
CASSRGAGGRNEQFF,15,TRBV4-1,TRBJ2-1
CASSQWTSGVADTQYF,16,TRBV3-1/TRBV3-2,TRBJ2-3
CASSSGTGGMYSPLHF,16,TRBV7-8,TRBJ1-6
CASSLTAGTGSYEQYF,16,TRBV11-2,TRBJ2-7
CASSLNRGGNGYTF,14,TRBV13,TRBJ1-2
CASSSPRTSGSLADTQYF,18,TRBV7-9,TRBJ2-3
CASSDGTDAEAFF,13,TRBV5-1,TRBJ1-1
CASRPGQGPYEQYF,14,TRBV6-5,TRBJ2-7
CASRALNPEQFF,12,TRBV11-3,TRBJ2-1
CASSPGHSNEKLFF,14,TRBV5-1,TRBJ1-4
CASRRASGTTDTQYF,15,TRBV27,TRBJ2-3
CASSLAGQPATNEKLFF,17,TRBV11-3,TRBJ1-4
CAWNEPWGGRWTEAFF,16,TRBV30,TRBJ1-1
CASSQGTSGPYEQYF,15,TRBV5-4,TRBJ2-7
CASSLGRVLTNEQFF,15,TRBV11-3,TRBJ2-1
CASSVRGRETYEQYF,15,TRBV25-1,TRBJ2-7
CASSLDGQGGTEAFF,15,TRBV11-2,TRBJ1-1
CASSLVDSGGTGELFF,16,TRBV11-3,TRBJ2-2
CASKATGRSYEQYF,14,TRBV19,TRBJ2-7
CAITSGGGPNYGYTF,15,TRBV10-3,TRBJ1-2
CASRRDRPLKTF,12,TRBV2,TRBJ1-2
CASSLDSSLTYEQYF,15,TRBV7-3,TRBJ2-7
CASSTVSSGGNTIYF,15,TRBV6-5,TRBJ1-3
CASTVGGGSSYGYTF,15,TRBV6-6,TRBJ1-2
CASSLWGGLVQYF,13,TRBV5-4,TRBJ2-4
CASSYLAGADTQYF,14,TRBV6-2/TRBV6-3,TRBJ2-3
CASSYSKRIGNTEAFF,16,TRBV6-5,TRBJ1-1
CAWTGSRSYEQYF,13,TRBV30,TRBJ2-7
CASSEGAYGYTF,12,TRBV6-5,TRBJ1-2
CASSRTGGGEQFF,13,TRBV7-2,TRBJ2-1
CASTPTEYNSPLHF,14,TRBV5-8,TRBJ1-6
CASSGGSGRTRTDTQYF,17,TRBV2,TRBJ2-3
CASSFASRFSGNTIYF,16,TRBV11-2,TRBJ1-3